The 5 T cell receptor beta chains presented below share a single source sample, sequenced in a study of regulatory T cells in long-lasting Graves disease. The time point was: persistent/refractory GD, antithyroid drugs over 5 years with positive TRAb. There was RNA extracted from PBMCs, and the TCR library was made from it. Investigators prepared the TCR beta libraries by applying iRepertoire HTBI primers and Arm-PCR of CDR3 regions. One entry per CDR3 protein, called by TCRdb with MiXCR from the multiplex PCR reads. The sample shows around 450,000 distinct CDR3 sequences, 20% to 25% of them seen only once. This specimen was peripheral blood mononuclear cells (PBMCs), taken when the disease was refractory, from a patient treated with antithyroid drugs. These receptor sequences come from a female donor with Graves disease.

Note on this clonotype: This may stem from a read error, because a much larger clone lies one nucleotide away. CDR3: CASSLDHAGELFF. CDR3 nucleotides: TGTGCCAGCAGCTTAGATCACGCCGGGGAGCTGTTTTTT. The chain has TRBV11-2 and TRBJ2-2; D not certain. The V and J ends lost 0 bases and 6 bases respectively, with 5 bases between them. Germline V gene lookup returns CDR1 SGHAT and CDR2 FQNNGV. The CDR3 runs to 13 residues.

The genes are TRBV16 and TRBJ2-4, with D uncertain. CDR1 is KGHSY and CDR2 is FQNENV in the germline V gene. With 0 bases removed from V and 15 bases from J, the gap between germline ends came to 15 bases. The CDR3 spans 13 residues. The CDR3 DNA reads TGTGCCAGCAGCCAATCGTTGAGCAGCCTAGTGTACTTC. Residues: CASSQSLSSLVYF.

This clonotype has just a few counts. V usage is TRBV27 and J usage is TRBJ2-7; the D gene could be TRBD1 or TRBD2 (6 bases each). In germline, CDR1 is MNHEY, CDR2 SMNVEV (reference sequence). V lost 5 bases to trimming and J lost 5 bases, with 22 bases between them. This CDR3 is built from 16 residues. CDR3 DNA sequence: TGTGCCAGCAGTGAGGGGGGATGGGCGGGGCTGCACGAGCAGTACTTC. Translation: CASSEGGWAGLHEQYF.

This clonotype was picked up many times. The V gene is TRBV11-2, the J gene TRBJ2-7, with 8 nucleotides matching TRBD2. Per the germline V gene, CDR1 is SGHAT and CDR2 is FQNNGV. The V gene end was trimmed by 1 base and the J gene end by 2 bases; junction bases not matched to a gene: 4. The CDR3 consists of 15 residues. The CDR3 nucleotides are TGTGCCAGCAGCTTAGCCGGGAGGGCCACCTACGAGCAGTACTTC. This gives the protein CASSLAGRATYEQYF.

This clonotype showed up just a few times. This chain connects TRBV10-3 to TRBJ2-4, with no clear D. Germline values: CDR1 ENHRY, CDR2 SYGVKD. V was pared by 0 bases and J by 5 bases, with 2 bases between. CDR3 length: 12 residues. CDR3 protein: CAISESENIQYF. Here the CDR3 DNA reads TGTGCCATCAGTGAGTCGGAAAACATTCAGTACTTC.